One T cell receptor beta chain is described in this entry. There is no known antigen for this receptor. No qualities accompany the bases; no much larger clone lies one base away. CDR1 and CDR2 are drawn from the germline V gene: SQVTM, ANQGSEA. The CDR3 sequence holds 12 residues, the cysteine and phenylalanine included. The retained sequence is limited to the CDR3, 36 bases, with the frame set at the first base. The V end loses 6 bases and the J end loses 7 bases, and a stretch of 13 bases separates them. The sample comes from a study of T cells in localized non-small cell lung cancer (dated by TCRdb to 2018 to 2021). Background on the whole study: T cell repertoires of approximately 250 early-stage NSCLC patients were analyzed, with tumors being compared against uninvolved tumor-adjacent lungs. The cohort comprised around 250 treatment-naïve NSCLC patients with resected, localized lung tumors. The mean age of the NSCLC patients was about 67 years, with fewer than 150 men and about a hundred women. Here is what the overall study found, with its caveats: Because multi-region sequencing of the tumors was not done, intratumor heterogeneity could not be ruled out. Uninvolved tumor-adjacent lung showed the highest T cell clonality, higher than tumor, which suggests more focused antigenic responses in the adjacent lung. A median of around 50 of the top 100 tumor clones were detected in paired uninvolved adjacent lung, and some 30 of these tumor clones were also found among the top 100 clones of the paired uninvolved adjacent lung. Because the study design was exploratory, TCR variables were selected using unadjusted p-values without false-discovery rate correction. Higher blood T cell density associated with longer overall survival, while higher adjacent-lung clonality associated with shorter survival.

The immunoSEQ Assay was used to sequence TCR beta CDR3 regions from DNA. On the authors' methods: To compute T cell density, TCR beta template counts were normalized to usable DNA, which was estimated by amplifying housekeeping genes. The preseqR package was used to estimate richness by extrapolating to 400,000 templates for PBMC samples and to 120,000 templates for tissue samples. Clonality was defined by subtracting Pielou's evenness from one. Tissue-enriched TCRs were identified through differential abundance testing performed on productive amino-acid clonotypes, with a minimum total count of 5 and an alpha of 0.1. The Jaccard Index and the Morisita Overlap Index were used to quantify repertoire overlap between compartments. GLIPH grouped TCR beta CDR3s together with public tetramer-defined viral CDR3s, and a viral motif had to include at least three viral sequences and also show V-gene enrichment. In TCRdb, the immuneACCESS table is reduced to in-frame sequences with V and J assigned. These tables do not hold every clone; where another copy was compared, an unresolved V gene accounts for under half, and the others remain unexplained. V, J and clone size reflect that table, while D and trimming were determined from the DNA. The sample table shows around 140,000 clones, and around 90% are seen once. Of the sample, approximately 1.7% falls within the top ten clones.

At diagnosis, peripheral blood, uninvolved tumor-adjacent lung and tumor were collected and stored as a combination of fresh-frozen and FFPE material. For TCR repertoire profiling, blood samples were analyzed as peripheral blood mononuclear cells. This receptor was identified in a female donor aged 60 or older with stage I lung adenocarcinoma. Recombination linked TRBV29-1 to TRBJ1-3; TRBD1 could be the D gene, as 5 bases match. Sample: peripheral blood, taken before any cancer treatment. The DNA sequence reads TGCAGCGTAAAAGGGGTGGGGAACACCATATATTTT. Its coded protein is CSVKGVGNTIYF.